This T cell receptor beta chain originates from a study of T cell responses to AZD1222 COVID-19 vaccine. The study, taken as a whole, reports: Increases in Spike-specific TCR breadth and depth were seen after two AZD1222 doses.

The CDR3 extends over 13 amino acids. CDR1 is SGHTA and CDR2 is FQGTGA in the germline V gene. With 2 bases removed from V and 2 bases from J, the gap between germline ends came to 5 bases. Note on this clone: Its antigen is not identified.

The assay was immunoSEQ multiplex PCR, and TCRdb's table has in-frame clones only and misses some. The sample contains fewer than 200,000 clones, 80% to 95% of which appear only once. The specimen comprised peripheral blood, sampled on day 0 of AZD1222 vaccination. The receptor comes from an adult in good health. This chain joins TRBV7-3 and TRBJ2-3, with unresolved D. This CDR3 reads CASSLQPTDTQYF. In DNA, the CDR3 is TGTGCCAGCAGCTTACAGCCCACAGATACGCAGTATTTT. Together with reference TRBV7-3 and TRBJ2-3, the CDR3 gives the full variable domain: GAGVSQTPSNKVTEKGKYVELRCDPISGHTALYWYRQSLGQGPEFLIYFQGTGAADDSGLPNDRFFAVRPEGSVSTLKIQRTERGDSAVYLCASSLQPTDTQYFGPGTRLTVL.